These 14 T cell receptor beta chains came from one sample sequenced in a study of T cell responses to AZD1222 COVID-19 vaccine. Clones were read by immunoSEQ multiplex PCR, and TCRdb kept only the in-frame ones, dropping some. The sample contains more than 100,000 clones, roughly 88% of which appear only once. This specimen was peripheral blood, taken on day 0 of AZD1222 vaccination. These receptors all come from an adult in good health.

The rearrangement links TRBV7-2 to TRBJ2-7, with D unresolved. Germline V CDR1 and CDR2: SGHTA, FQGNSA. Deletions cut 3 bases from V and 0 bases from J, with 6 bases between. The CDR3 totals 13 residues. The DNA for the CDR3 is TGTGCCAGCAGCTTTACCCCCTCCTACGAGCAGTACTTC. Protein sequence: CASSFTPSYEQYF.

This clone was seen just once. The chain joins TRBV7-2 to TRBJ1-5, with 9 bases matching TRBD1. V lost 1 base and J lost 4; bases outside the gene matches: 2. The CDR3 length is 15 residues. Germline V gene data show CDR1 as SGHTA and CDR2 as FQGNSA. The DNA for the CDR3 is TGTGCCAGCAGCTTAGGGGACAGGGAAAATCAGCCCCAGCATTTT. It yields the protein CASSLGDRENQPQHF.

This chain joins TRBV6-4 and TRBJ2-1; D may be TRBD2 (5 bases). With 8 bases removed from V and 1 base from J, the gap between germline ends came to 12 bases. The CDR3 length is 14 residues. The germline CDR1 and CDR2 sequences are MRHNA and SNTAGT. The CDR3 DNA is TGTGCCAGCCCCCTGAGGGTTTCCTACAATGAGCAGTTCTTC. Translation gives CASPLRVSYNEQFF.

This clone was detected once. This chain uses TRBV4-1 with TRBJ2-4; TRBD1 might be the D (5 bases). CDR1 is MGHRA and CDR2 is YSYEKL in the germline V gene. With 3 bases removed from V and 0 bases from J, the gap between germline ends came to 18 bases. The CDR3 extends over 18 amino acids. The CDR3: CASSQGWGPSVAKNIQYF. The DNA of the CDR3 is TGCGCCAGCAGCCAGGGGTGGGGCCCCTCTGTAGCCAAAAACATTCAGTACTTC.

J is TRBJ1-6 and V is TRBV6-4, with D perhaps matching TRBD1 (5 bases). The CDR3 length is 15 residues. From germline, CDR1 is MRHNA and CDR2 SNTAGT. V lost 8 bases and J 3 bases, leaving 14 bases between the germline ends. CDR3 nucleotides: TGTGCCAGCGCACCGGGACCTAACTATAATTCACCCCTCCACTTT. This encodes CASAPGPNYNSPLHF.

V usage is TRBV5-6 and J usage is TRBJ2-1; D unclear. Germline CDR1 and CDR2: SGHDT and YYEEEE. V was pared by 1 base and J by 8 bases, with 10 bases between. CDR3 length equals 13 residues. The chain's CDR3 is CASSLRLMHEQFF. The CDR3 DNA sequence: TGTGCCAGCAGCTTGAGACTTATGCATGAGCAGTTCTTC.

The CDR3 loop is CASSLIRLTGTLMINYGYTF. In nucleotides, the CDR3 is TGTGCCAGCAGCTTAATACGTTTGACAGGAACCCTTATGATTAACTATGGCTACACCTTC. V is TRBV13 and J is TRBJ1-2, with D possibly being TRBD1 (6 bases). Trimming cost V 2 bases and J 1 base, with 26 bases left between them. The CDR3 is made up of 20 amino acids. Germline CDR1 is PRHDT and CDR2 is FYEKMQ (reference sequence).

The chain employs TRBV6-5 and TRBJ1-2; D ambiguous. Germline V gene sequence: CDR1 MNHEY, CDR2 SVGAGI. The CDR3 extends over 15 amino acids. Between the trimmed V and J ends, which lost 6 bases and 0 bases, there was a span of 14 bases. CDR3 sequence (DNA): TGTGCCAGCAGATCTCGGGGTAATTCTAACTATGGCTACACCTTC. Amino acid sequence: CASRSRGNSNYGYTF.

The V call is TRBV27, the J call TRBJ1-6, with no clear D. This CDR3 has 13 amino acids. Germline lookup yields CDR1 MNHEY and CDR2 SMNVEV (reference sequence). V was shortened by 8 bases and J by 4 bases, with 9 bases between the two germline ends. CDR3 residues: CASRNRYNSPLHF. For the CDR3, the DNA is TGTGCCAGCCGGAATCGATATAATTCACCCCTCCACTTT.

The rearrangement links TRBV29-1 to TRBJ1-1; D gene uncertain. Germline assignment: CDR1 SQVTM and CDR2 ANQGSEA. V dropped 4 bases and J dropped 3 bases, with 12 bases sitting between them. This CDR3 spans 13 amino acids. The CDR3 protein is CSVVEGEYTEAFF. The CDR3 DNA reads TGCAGCGTTGTTGAGGGCGAGTACACTGAAGCTTTCTTT. The full variable domain, in which reference TRBV29-1 and TRBJ1-1 provide the parts outside the CDR3, is SAVISQKPSRDICQRGTSLTIQCQVDSQVTMMFWYRQQPGQSLTLIATANQGSEATYESGFVIDKFPISRPNLTFSTLTVSNMSPEDSSIYLCSVVEGEYTEAFFGQGTRLTVV.

In this sample, this clone turned up once. The V call is TRBV6-1, the J call TRBJ1-2; D unresolved. V shed 0 bases and J shed 4 bases, with 9 bases lying between them. Germline CDR1 reads MNHNS; CDR2 reads SASEGT. The CDR3 is made up of 14 amino acids. The CDR3 is CASSEAPRLYGYTF. In DNA form, the CDR3 reads TGTGCCAGCAGTGAAGCGCCCCGGCTCTATGGCTACACCTTC.

A single count supports this clone. V and J are TRBV11-3 and TRBJ2-3; 9 bases agree with TRBD2. V was pared by 5 bases and J by 0 bases, with 6 bases of the junction left unmatched. The CDR3 runs to 16 residues. Germline lookup yields CDR1 SGHNT and CDR2 YENEEA. CDR3 residues: CASSRSRGGSTDTQYF. The CDR3 nucleotides read TGTGCCAGCAGCCGCTCGCGGGGGGGGAGCACAGATACGCAGTATTTT.

The chain carries TRBV10-3 and TRBJ1-2; unclear D gene. The CDR3 is made up of 12 amino acids. Germline V lookup: CDR1 ENHRY, CDR2 SYGVKD. Trimming removed 4 bases at V and 6 bases at J, with 9 bases between. The chain's CDR3 is CAISVRDDGYTF. DNA for the CDR3: TGTGCCATCAGTGTTCGAGACGATGGCTACACCTTC.

The chain carries TRBV7-2 and TRBJ1-6; weak D call: TRBD1 (5 bases). The length of the CDR3 is 13 residues. V was cut by 5 bases and J by 6 bases, with 8 bases left in between. From germline, CDR1 is SGHTA and CDR2 FQGNSA. The CDR3 region is CASSVDSNSPLHF. The DNA for the CDR3 is TGTGCCAGCAGCGTAGACAGTAATTCACCCCTCCACTTT.